A selection of T cell receptor beta chains follows, all from one sample in a study of cytomegalovirus exposure and HLA in healthy donors. Clones were sequenced by immunoSEQ multiplex PCR, and TCRdb holds only the in-frame ones, with some missing. This table lists roughly 77,000 clones. The sequencing input was PBMCs. These receptors came from a female donor in good health and CMV-seropositive. The CDR3 runs from the conserved cysteine through the conserved F or W. The D gene is left open where the match is weak.

TRBV7-2,TRBD1,TRBJ1-4,CASGGQGHNEKLFF,TGTGCCAGCGGGGGACAGGGCCACAATGAAAAACTGTTTTTT
TRBV5-5,NA,TRBJ2-3,CATGGGQTDTQYF,TGTGCCACCGGAGGGGGACAGACAGATACGCAGTATTTT
TRBV19,NA,TRBJ1-6,CASSITGSRSPLHF,TGTGCCAGTAGTATCACAGGGTCTAGGTCACCCCTCCACTTT
TRBV5-4,NA,TRBJ2-7,CASSSTGRTVYEQYF,TGTGCCAGCAGCTCAACAGGCAGGACAGTCTACGAGCAGTACTTC
TRBV5-4,NA,TRBJ2-3,CASSSFGSSFTDTQYF,TGTGCCAGCAGCTCCTTTGGCTCTTCTTTCACAGATACGCAGTATTTT
TRBV11-2,TRBD2,TRBJ2-2,CASSPLAGGANTGELFF,TGTGCCAGCAGCCCTCTCGCGGGAGGCGCGAACACCGGGGAGCTGTTTTTT
TRBV6-5,TRBD2,TRBJ2-5,CASRGGLAQETQYF,TGTGCCAGCAGGGGGGGACTAGCTCAAGAGACCCAGTACTTC
TRBV29-1,NA,TRBJ2-5,CSVEATRGLTQYF,TGCAGCGTTGAAGCGACTAGGGGTTTGACCCAGTACTTC
TRBV19,NA,TRBJ1-1,CASKRTNMNTEAFF,TGTGCCAGTAAGAGGACAAACATGAACACTGAAGCTTTCTTT
TRBV7-2,NA,TRBJ2-7,CASSLAGLSSYEQYF,TGTGCCAGCAGCTTAGCGGGACTCAGCTCCTACGAGCAGTACTTC
TRBV4-1,NA,TRBJ2-2,CASSQARQSISTGELFF,TGCGCCAGCAGCCAAGCCCGACAAAGCATAAGCACCGGGGAGCTGTTTTTT
TRBV7-9,NA,TRBJ1-2,CASSLVQYYGYTF,TGTGCCAGCAGCTTAGTCCAGTACTATGGCTACACCTTC
TRBV29-1,NA,TRBJ1-2,CSVDRSNYGYTF,TGCAGCGTTGACAGGTCCAACTATGGCTACACCTTC
TRBV19,NA,TRBJ2-2,CASKGLGQRNTGELFF,TGTGCCAGTAAGGGTCTTGGACAGCGAAACACCGGGGAGCTGTTTTTT
TRBV29-1,TRBD2,TRBJ2-7,CSALLLATYEQYF,TGCAGCGCTCTCTTACTAGCGACCTACGAGCAGTACTTC
TRBV18,NA,TRBJ2-3,CASSPPSRDTQYF,TGTGCCAGCTCACCACCTTCGAGAGATACGCAGTATTTT
TRBV11-2,TRBD2,TRBJ2-7,CASSPLREGREQYF,TGTGCCAGCAGCCCCCTCCGGGAGGGCCGCGAGCAGTACTTC
TRBV28,TRBD1,TRBJ2-7,CASRRSQGYEQYF,TGTGCCAGCAGGAGATCACAGGGGTACGAGCAGTACTTC
TRBV4-1,TRBD2,TRBJ2-2,CASSQDLSGRGPGELFF,TGCGCCAGCAGCCAAGACCTCAGCGGGAGAGGCCCCGGGGAGCTGTTTTTT
TRBV6-6,TRBD1,TRBJ1-1,CASSSNRGGRTEAFF,TGTGCCAGCAGCTCCAACAGGGGCGGTCGGACTGAAGCTTTCTTT
TRBV29-1,NA,TRBJ2-5,CSVGTQETQYF,TGCAGCGTTGGGACTCAAGAGACCCAGTACTTC
TRBV19,TRBD1,TRBJ2-2,CASSSTGQGVGELFF,TGTGCCAGTAGTTCTACGGGACAGGGTGTAGGGGAGCTGTTTTTT
TRBV5-1,NA,TRBJ1-4,CASSSSRVANEKLFF,TGCGCCAGCAGCTCAAGCCGGGTCGCTAATGAAAAACTGTTTTTT
TRBV7-6,NA,TRBJ2-3,CASSPQGYTQYF,TGTGCCAGCAGCCCACAGGGTTATACGCAGTATTTT
TRBV11-3,TRBD1,TRBJ1-6,CASSSLRGRNSPLHF,TGTGCCAGCAGCTCCCTCAGGGGGCGTAATTCACCCCTCCACTTT
TRBV10-1,TRBD1,TRBJ1-1,CASSETGGWTEAFF,TGCGCCAGCAGTGAGACAGGGGGCTGGACTGAAGCTTTCTTT
TRBV27,NA,TRBJ1-4,CASRASGGSNEKLFF,TGTGCCAGCAGGGCCTCGGGTGGTTCTAATGAAAAACTGTTTTTT
TRBV7-2,NA,TRBJ1-1,CASSHHFEAFF,TGTGCCAGCAGCCATCACTTTGAAGCTTTCTTT
TRBV4-2,TRBD1,TRBJ1-2,CASSQDSPMGQWGVYGYTF,TGTGCCAGCAGCCAAGATTCCCCTATGGGACAGTGGGGGGTGTATGGCTACACCTTC
TRBV28,NA,TRBJ1-1,CASREQETEAFF,TGTGCCAGCAGGGAACAGGAGACTGAAGCTTTCTTT
TRBV11-1,TRBD1,TRBJ1-2,CASSSSGTGWAYGYTF,TGTGCCAGCAGCTCGTCCGGGACAGGGTGGGCCTATGGCTACACCTTC
TRBV7-9,TRBD2,TRBJ2-7,CASSLEGLAGGEQYF,TGTGCCAGCAGCTTAGAGGGACTAGCGGGGGGGGAGCAGTACTTC
TRBV5-1,NA,TRBJ1-2,CASSPQGTDGYTF,TGCGCCAGCAGCCCACAGGGTACGGATGGCTACACCTTC
TRBV28,NA,TRBJ1-1,CASSLSGTNTEAFF,TGTGCCAGCAGTTTGAGCGGAACGAACACTGAAGCTTTCTTT
TRBV28,TRBD1,TRBJ2-1,CASSGQGNEQFF,TGTGCCAGCAGTGGACAGGGCAATGAGCAGTTCTTC
TRBV7-2,TRBD1,TRBJ1-2,CASSWTGPGGYTF,TGTGCCAGCAGCTGGACAGGCCCAGGAGGCTACACCTTC
TRBV1,NA,TRBJ2-5,CTSSQDFAQRGPGETQYF,TGCACCAGCAGCCAAGATTTTGCCCAGCGGGGGCCTGGAGAGACCCAGTACTTC
TRBV7-3,NA,TRBJ2-5,CASSLYPGSQETQYF,TGTGCCAGCAGCTTATACCCGGGGAGCCAAGAGACCCAGTACTTC
TRBV5-5,TRBD2,TRBJ2-2,CASSPLAGMNGELFF,TGTGCCAGCAGCCCACTAGCGGGAATGAACGGGGAGCTGTTTTTT
TRBV5-1,TRBD1,TRBJ2-3,CASSIPRDRDTQYF,TGCGCCAGCAGCATACCGAGGGACAGAGATACGCAGTATTTT
TRBV28,NA,TRBJ2-4,CASSSTAGPGRGNIQYF,TGTGCCAGCAGTTCTACCGCCGGACCAGGACGGGGAAACATTCAGTACTTC
TRBV9,TRBD1,TRBJ2-2,CASSPRDRNTGELFF,TGTGCCAGCAGCCCCCGGGACAGGAACACCGGGGAGCTGTTTTTT
TRBV6-1,NA,TRBJ1-5,CASSGGLAGFSNQPQHF,TGTGCCAGCAGTGGAGGCCTAGCGGGTTTTAGCAATCAGCCCCAGCATTTT
TRBV9,NA,TRBJ1-1,CASSVTGLTEAFF,TGTGCCAGCAGCGTAACAGGGCTCACTGAAGCTTTCTTT
TRBV5-4,NA,TRBJ2-2,CASSLEGALNTGELFF,TGTGCCAGCAGCTTGGAAGGAGCCCTGAACACCGGGGAGCTGTTTTTT
TRBV7-9,NA,TRBJ2-7,CASSRVGGANEQYF,TGTGCCAGCAGCCGGGTGGGGGGGGCGAACGAGCAGTACTTC
TRBV5-4,TRBD2,TRBJ2-5,CASSFTGGRAQYF,TGTGCCAGCAGCTTCACTGGGGGGAGGGCCCAGTACTTC
TRBV5-1,NA,TRBJ1-4,CASSLLGGLGEKLFF,TGCGCCAGCAGCTTGCTCGGGGGGCTGGGCGAAAAACTGTTTTTT
TRBV11-2,TRBD1,TRBJ1-3,CASSPRQGRSGNTIYF,TGTGCCAGCAGCCCACGACAGGGGAGATCTGGAAACACCATATATTTT
TRBV7-3,TRBD1,TRBJ2-2,CASSSSTGGTGELFF,TGTGCCAGCAGCTCCAGCACAGGGGGTACCGGGGAGCTGTTTTTT
TRBV7-2,NA,TRBJ1-5,CASSPGTTLNQPQHF,TGTGCCAGCAGCCCGGGGACAACCCTTAATCAGCCCCAGCATTTT
TRBV4-2,TRBD2,TRBJ2-3,CASSQDMGRLAGGKQTDTQYF,TGTGCCAGCAGCCAAGATATGGGTCGACTAGCGGGAGGGAAACAGACAGATACGCAGTATTTT
TRBV19,TRBD1,TRBJ1-5,CASSIPRDRGPKGGDQPQHF,TGTGCCAGTAGTATCCCCCGGGACAGGGGCCCTAAAGGGGGAGATCAGCCCCAGCATTTT
TRBV14,TRBD1,TRBJ1-5,CASSQDGTLTTGRCNQPQHF,TGTGCCAGCAGCCAAGACGGGACCTTAACGACAGGGAGGTGCAATCAGCCCCAGCATTTT
TRBV4-1,TRBD1,TRBJ1-6,CASSQRATGADYNSPLHF,TGCGCCAGCAGCCAAAGGGCGACAGGGGCAGACTATAATTCACCCCTCCACTTT